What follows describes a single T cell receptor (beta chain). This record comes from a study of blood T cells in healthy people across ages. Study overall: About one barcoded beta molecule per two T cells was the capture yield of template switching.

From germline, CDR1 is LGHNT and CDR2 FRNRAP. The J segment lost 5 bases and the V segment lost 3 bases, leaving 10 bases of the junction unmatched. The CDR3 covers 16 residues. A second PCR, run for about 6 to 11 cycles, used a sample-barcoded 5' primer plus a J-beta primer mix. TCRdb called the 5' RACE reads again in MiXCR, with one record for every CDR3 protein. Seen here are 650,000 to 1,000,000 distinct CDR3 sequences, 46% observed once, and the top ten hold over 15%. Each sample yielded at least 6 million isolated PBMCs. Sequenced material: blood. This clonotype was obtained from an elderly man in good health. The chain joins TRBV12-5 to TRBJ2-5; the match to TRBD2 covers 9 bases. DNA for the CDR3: TGTGCTAGTGGTTTCAGTCCCATAGCGGGAGATGAGACCCAGTACTTC. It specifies CASGFSPIAGDETQYF.